Sequencing of this TCR beta chain was carried out in a study of blood T cell repertoires in COVID-19. Overall study context: PBMCs, B-cell-depleted T cells, or T cells provided the cDNA or gDNA that made up the material.

Trimming stripped 9 bases from V and 7 bases from J, with 16 bases between. The CDR3 length is 14 residues. Germline V gives CDR1 LNHDA, CDR2 SQIVND (reference sequence). This table comes from immunoSEQ multiplex PCR, and its TCRdb copy is limited to in-frame clones, with some not included. This table holds approximately 340,000 clones, about 89% found once. The receptor comes from a woman between 40 and 50 years old who had been exposed to COVID-19. The sequenced material came from PBMCs or T cells enriched from blood (not recorded which). The chain recombines TRBV19 with TRBJ1-6, with a tentative D call TRBD1 (5 bases). CDR3 region: CASRRETANSPLHF. CDR3 bases: TGTGCCAGCCGGCGGGAGACAGCAAATTCACCCCTCCACTTT. The full variable domain, rest sourced from reference TRBV19 and TRBJ1-6, is DGGITQSPKYLFRKEGQNVTLSCEQNLNHDAMYWYRQDPGQGLRLIYYSQIVNDFQKGDIAEGYSVSREKKESFPLTVTSAQKNPTAFYLCASRRETANSPLHFGNGTRLTVT.